One sample yielded the 11 T cell receptor beta chains listed below, sequenced in a study of CD8+CD57+ T cells in acquired aplastic anemia. The template used for profiling TCR beta VDJ and CDR3 was genomic DNA. MiXCR, applied by TCRdb to the reads, yields one record per CDR3 protein. Of 130,000 or so distinct CDR3 sequences in the sample, around 41% were seen once. The sequencing input was sorted CD4+, CD8+, or CD8+CD57+ T cells (not recorded which) from PBMCs. Receptors originate from a human donor in good health, serving as a control.

V and J are TRBV2 and TRBJ1-2, with 7 positions matching TRBD1. V shed 5 bases, J shed 5 bases, and the junction held 5 bases outside the gene matches. The germline V gene has CDR1 SNHLY and CDR2 FYNNEI. CDR3 size: 13 residues. CDR3 sequence (DNA): TGTGCCAGCAGTTCTCCCAGGGGGTATGGCTACACCTTC. Protein sequence: CASSSPRGYGYTF.

This clonotype was detected a few times. V usage is TRBV5-1 and J usage is TRBJ2-2; 8 bases fit TRBD2. The CDR3 spans 15 residues. Looked up from germline, CDR1 is SGHRS and CDR2 is YFSETQ. The V gene end was trimmed by 4 bases and the J gene end by 6 bases; junction bases not matched to a gene: 8. CDR3 sequence: CASSDGGVVSGELFF. The CDR3 DNA follows: TGCGCCAGCAGCGACGGGGGGGTAGTATCCGGGGAGCTGTTTTTT.

This clonotype was detected ten times or more. The genes are TRBV19 and TRBJ2-1, with 8 bases fitting TRBD2. CDR1 LNHDA and CDR2 SQIVND come from the germline V gene (reference sequence). There are 15 residues in the CDR3. V lost 7 bases, J lost 7 bases, and 12 bases stayed unmatched. DNA of the CDR3: TGTGCCAGTACCCCGGGGGGGGGAAGCAGGAATGAGCAGTTCTTC. Its protein product is CASTPGGGSRNEQFF.

In its sample, this clonotype was seen a few times. This chain links TRBV19 with TRBJ1-2, with D possibly being TRBD1 (5 bases). Trimming cost V 9 bases and J 4 bases, with 24 bases left between them. The germline CDR1 and CDR2 sequences are LNHDA and SQIVND (reference sequence). The CDR3 covers 16 residues. CDR3 nucleotide sequence: TGTGCCAGCGACCAAGCCCGGGCGAGGGGCGTCTATGGCTACACCTTC. This codes for CASDQARARGVYGYTF. Full variable domain (missing parts from reference TRBV19 and TRBJ1-2): DGGITQSPKYLFRKEGQNVTLSCEQNLNHDAMYWYRQDPGQGLRLIYYSQIVNDFQKGDIAEGYSVSREKKESFPLTVTSAQKNPTAFYLCASDQARARGVYGYTFGSGTRLTVV.

This clonotype was seen repeatedly, ten times or more. The rearrangement joins TRBV29-1 to TRBJ2-5; D perhaps matches TRBD2 (5 bases). There are 13 residues in the CDR3. V lost 2 bases, J lost 4 bases, and 11 bases lay in between. Germline values: CDR1 SQVTM, CDR2 ANQGSEA. This chain's CDR3 is CSVESGRGETQYF. The DNA for the CDR3 is TGCAGCGTTGAATCGGGGAGAGGAGAGACCCAGTACTTC.

V is TRBV2 and J is TRBJ2-2; 7 nucleotides align to TRBD2. The length of the CDR3 is 17 residues. CDR1 and CDR2 from the germline V gene are SNHLY and FYNNEI. V dropped 6 bases and J dropped 3; count of bases not matched to a gene: 13. The CDR3 nucleotides read TGTGCCAGCAGGGGGCTTGTACGGGGACTATACACCGGGGAGCTGTTTTTT. Residues: CASRGLVRGLYTGELFF. Combining the CDR3 with reference TRBV2 and TRBJ2-2 gives the whole variable domain EPEVTQTPSHQVTQMGQEVILRCVPISNHLYFYWYRQILGQKVEFLVSFYNNEISEKSEIFDDQFSVERPDGSNFTLKIRSTKLEDSAMYFCASRGLVRGLYTGELFFGEGSRLTVL.

This clonotype was counted many times. V gene TRBV5-1 combines with J gene TRBJ2-7, with TRBD2 as a possible D gene (7 bases). This CDR3 contains 14 residues. Per germline, CDR1 SGHRS and CDR2 YFSETQ. Trimming stripped 1 base from V and 3 bases from J, with 11 bases between. The CDR3 here is CASSLYREGYEQYF. In DNA, the CDR3 is TGCGCCAGCAGCTTGTACAGGGAGGGCTACGAGCAGTACTTC. Combining the CDR3 with reference TRBV5-1 and TRBJ2-7 gives the whole variable domain KAGVTQTPRYLIKTRGQQVTLSCSPISGHRSVSWYQQTPGQGLQFLFEYFSETQRNKGNFPGRFSGRQFSNSRSEMNVSTLELGDSALYLCASSLYREGYEQYFGPGTRLTVT.

In this sample, this clonotype turned up many times. This chain links TRBV5-1 with TRBJ1-6; 9 nucleotides match TRBD1. Trimming at V came to 7 bases and at J to 5 bases, leaving 13 bases not matched to a gene. Per the germline V gene, CDR1 is SGHRS and CDR2 is YFSETQ. This CDR3 is 17 amino acids long. CDR3 loop: CASRTNRRTGDNSPLHF. DNA for the CDR3: TGCGCCAGCCGTACGAACCGGAGGACAGGGGATAATTCACCCCTCCACTTT.

This clonotype was recorded only once. This rearrangement joins TRBV2 to TRBJ2-7, with TRBD2 identical over 8 bases. CDR1 SNHLY and CDR2 FYNNEI come from the germline V gene. This CDR3 comprises 13 residues. The CDR3 sequence: CASGAGSVYEQYF. CDR3 in DNA: TGTGCTAGCGGGGCGGGTAGCGTATACGAGCAGTACTTC.

This clonotype was counted between two and nine times. The germline gene is not matched at one end of the junction; a read error may be the cause. J is TRBJ2-3 and V is TRBV12-5; the D is unclear. There are 15 residues in the CDR3. Germline V CDR1 and CDR2: LGHNT, FRNRAP. The CDR3 coding sequence is TGTGTTAGTGGTCCAACGGGTCTCGGGACAGATACGCAGTATTTT. Translating it yields CVSGPTGLGTDTQYF.

This clonotype was found many times. The V call is TRBV7-9, the J call TRBJ2-5; D is unclear. V lost 9 bases and J lost 5, with 16 bases in between. The CDR3 runs 13 residues. Germline V gene lookup returns CDR1 SEHNR and CDR2 FQNEAQ (reference sequence). DNA of the CDR3: TGTGCCAGTCTGGGCTGGGCTGGTGAGACCCAGTACTTC. Protein product: CASLGWAGETQYF.